The rows below give T cell receptor beta chains drawn from one sample of a study of T cell changes during pregnancy in multiple sclerosis. Profiling relied on immunoSEQ multiplex PCR, and the TCRdb table lists in-frame clones only, not all of them. Of roughly 42,000 clones in the sample, about 91% were seen once. This sample comprised CD4+ T cells from peripheral blood mononuclear cells, obtained in the second trimester of pregnancy. The origin of the receptors is a female donor in good health, enrolled as a control in a pregnancy study. CDR3s include the opening cysteine and the closing phenylalanine or tryptophan. The D gene is left open where the match is weak. Size tells how often a clone was seen (once, few, many) or the class of an expanded clone, and some rows leave it out.

V gene	J gene	clone size	D gene	CDR3 DNA	CDR3 protein
TRBV6-6	TRBJ2-1	NA	NA	TGTGCCAGCAGTTATTTCGGAGAGGGGCAGTTCTTC	CASSYFGEGQFF
TRBV7-2	TRBJ2-1	NA	TRBD2	TGTGCCAGCAGCTTAGTGCGGACTAGCGTACCCTACAATGAGCAGTTCTTC	CASSLVRTSVPYNEQFF
TRBV5-7	TRBJ1-4	once	TRBD1	TGTGCCAGCAGCTTACGTGGGACAGGGGGTAATGAAAAACTGTTTTTT	CASSLRGTGGNEKLFF
TRBV9	TRBJ2-6	NA	TRBD1	TGTGCCAGCAGCGCGACAGGGCCGAGCTCTGGGGCCAACGTCCTGACTTTC	CASSATGPSSGANVLTF
TRBV6-1	TRBJ1-5	NA	NA	TGTGCCAGCAGTGCTGGGTCCTACCCCGACTGGTGGCCCCAGCATTTT	CASSAGSYPDWWPQHF
TRBV5-1	TRBJ1-1	few	NA	TGCGCCAGCAGCTTGACCGGGGTGGGACTGAATGGAGCTTTCTTT	CASSLTGVGLNGAFF
TRBV2	TRBJ2-5	NA	NA	TGTGCCAGCAGTTTTCAGACTAAAGGAGAGACCCAGTACTTC	CASSFQTKGETQYF
TRBV7-9	TRBJ2-5	NA	TRBD2	TGTGCCAGCAGCTCCAAGCGGGGAGGGAGGGGAGAGACCCAGTACTTC	CASSSKRGGRGETQYF
TRBV19	TRBJ2-4	NA	NA	TGTGCCAGTAGTATTAGGGGAGGTGGAAACATTCAGTACTTC	CASSIRGGGNIQYF
TRBV5-4	TRBJ2-7	once	NA	TGTGCCAGCAGCTTGGCGGGAGTTTACGAGCAGTACTTC	CASSLAGVYEQYF
TRBV5-1	TRBJ1-1	NA	TRBD1	TGCGCCAGCAGCCCCCCGGGACAGCTGAACACTGAAGCTTTCTTT	CASSPPGQLNTEAFF
TRBV28	TRBJ1-1	few	NA	TGTGCCAGCAGAATATGGACAGAGGCGAACACTGAAGCTTTCTTT	CASRIWTEANTEAFF
TRBV2	TRBJ1-2	NA	NA	TGTGCCAGCAGTGCGACAGAAGCTAACTATGGCTACACCTTC	CASSATEANYGYTF
TRBV18	TRBJ1-3	NA	TRBD1	TGTGCCAGCTCTCCGCCGGGACAGGGAAACACCATATATTTT	CASSPPGQGNTIYF
TRBV19	TRBJ1-2	NA	NA	TGTGCCAGTAGTTCAGGAGGCCAGCGGGGCTATGGCTACACCTTC	CASSSGGQRGYGYTF
TRBV19	TRBJ2-7	NA	TRBD1	TGTGCCAGTAGTATAGCAGGGACAGGGCAGTCTCGGCAGTACTTC	CASSIAGTGQSRQYF
TRBV6-6	TRBJ2-2	NA	NA	TGTGCCAGCAGTTACACAGAGATGAACACCGGGGAGCTGTTTTTT	CASSYTEMNTGELFF
TRBV7-2	TRBJ2-1	NA	NA	TGTGCCAGCAGCCCCGGGACTTCCAATGAGCAGTTCTTC	CASSPGTSNEQFF
TRBV4-2	TRBJ2-7	NA	TRBD2	TGTGCCAGCAGCCGTAGCGGGGGGGACGGCTACGAGCAGTACTTC	CASSRSGGDGYEQYF
TRBV7-2	TRBJ2-2	NA	TRBD2	TGTGCCAGCAGCTTAGGACTAGCGGGTAGACGGGAGCTGTTTTTT	CASSLGLAGRRELFF
TRBV18	TRBJ2-5	once	TRBD1	TGTGCCAGCTCACCGTACAGGGGGCCCCTGTTGACCCAGTACTTC	CASSPYRGPLLTQYF
TRBV6-5	TRBJ2-2	NA	TRBD1	TGTGCCAGCAGTTCCGGGACAGGGGGCACCGGGGAGCTGTTTTTT	CASSSGTGGTGELFF